A selection of T cell receptor beta chains follows, all from one sample in a study of cytomegalovirus exposure and HLA in healthy donors. Method: immunoSEQ multiplex PCR; TCRdb's copy keeps in-frame clones and lacks some. The sample lists about 360,000 clones, about nine tenths seen once, with over 0.75% in the top ten. Sequenced input: PBMCs. The receptors stem from a woman aged 18-29 years in good health and CMV-seronegative. Each CDR3 is given without its conserved first and last residue.

cdr3_aa,j_call,v_call
ASSTPTGNTGELF,TRBJ2-2,TRBV5-6
ASSADGGAYTEAF,TRBJ1-1,TRBV19
ASSGPGMGQPQH,TRBJ1-5,TRBV5-6
ASSAGTGGQPQH,TRBJ1-5,TRBV9
SANRGRGYT,TRBJ1-2,TRBV20-1
SVEGEAGGYEQY,TRBJ2-7,TRBV29-1
ASSFGGTGAYEQY,TRBJ2-7,TRBV28
ASRSSGPYNEQF,TRBJ2-1,TRBV28
SVPTGGTEAF,TRBJ1-1,TRBV29-1
ASSSGSYNEQF,TRBJ2-1,TRBV5-1
AWDLAGEYNEQF,TRBJ2-1,TRBV30
ASMQGPSSNTGELF,TRBJ2-2,TRBV5-1
ASSLGQGEAF,TRBJ1-1,TRBV5-4
ASSLGQGGEREDIGELF,TRBJ2-2,TRBV5-1
ATLGLAEQF,TRBJ2-1,TRBV28
ASRPGLASPDTQY,TRBJ2-3,TRBV6-5
AISEGQGSREQF,TRBJ2-1,TRBV10-3
ASSLTMGDYEQY,TRBJ2-7,TRBV28
ASRQALSSYNEQF,TRBJ2-1,TRBV6-1
ASSIQDRGSYEQY,TRBJ2-7,TRBV7-9
ASSSRSGGPDRRIPYGYT,TRBJ1-2,TRBV19
ASRYNHPGRTGELF,TRBJ2-2,TRBV4-1
ASSPVSKNIQY,TRBJ2-4,TRBV5-1
ASSLARASTDTQY,TRBJ2-3,TRBV27
ASSLGQGFRAEAF,TRBJ1-1,TRBV27
ASSPLTGDGYT,TRBJ1-2,TRBV27
ASSEPQGADQPQH,TRBJ1-5,TRBV2
ASTLAGPINTEAF,TRBJ1-1,TRBV28
ASSLVSGFSYNEQF,TRBJ2-1,TRBV11-2